The subject of this entry is one T cell receptor beta chain. Its antigen is not known. Researchers amplified the TCR beta CDR3 regions from RNA transcripts. Initially, a first-round RT-PCR of the TCR CDR3 employed the HTBI primer set. In TCRdb, the multiplex PCR reads were re-called with MiXCR into one record per CDR3 protein. Among 500,000 to 700,000 distinct CDR3 sequences listed, 16% were seen once. Germline CDR1 DFQATT, CDR2 SNEGSKA (reference sequence). The ends were cut back, 4 bases at V and 0 bases at J, with 11 bases in the middle. The length of the CDR3 is 14 residues. This sample is drawn from a study of T cells in Graves' hyperthyroidism and ophthalmopathy. Study-wide results and caveats: Appearing also in blood were most of the thyroid clonotypes expanded above 0.001.

When ophthalmopathy did not progress within 18 months, Graves' hyperthyroidism was considered stable. An approximately 10 ml volume of fresh peripheral blood provided the PBMCs. V is TRBV20-1 and J is TRBJ2-3; D might be TRBD1 (5 bases). What was sequenced was blood. This receptor was obtained from a woman aged 18-30 years with Graves' hyperthyroidism. CDR3 in amino acids: CSATRDSSTDTQYF. Written as DNA, the CDR3 is TGCAGTGCTACCAGAGACAGTAGCACAGATACGCAGTATTTT.